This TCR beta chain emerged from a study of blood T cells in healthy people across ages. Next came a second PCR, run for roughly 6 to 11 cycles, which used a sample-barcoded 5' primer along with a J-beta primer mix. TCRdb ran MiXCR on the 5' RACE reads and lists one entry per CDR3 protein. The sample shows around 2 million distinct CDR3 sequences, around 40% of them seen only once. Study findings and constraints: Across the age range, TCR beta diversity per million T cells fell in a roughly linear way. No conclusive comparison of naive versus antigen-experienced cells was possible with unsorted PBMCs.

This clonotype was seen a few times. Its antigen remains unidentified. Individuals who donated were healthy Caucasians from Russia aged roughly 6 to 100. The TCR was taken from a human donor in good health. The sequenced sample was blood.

CDR3 coding DNA: TGTGCCAGCAGTTTCCCATATACATCGTACCAAGAGACCCAGTACTTC. Protein product: CASSFPYTSYQETQYF. This chain uses TRBV28 with TRBJ2-5; D call uncertain. The CDR3 covers 16 residues. V lost 3 bases and J lost 0, with 14 bases in between. In germline, CDR1 is MDHEN, CDR2 SYDVKM.